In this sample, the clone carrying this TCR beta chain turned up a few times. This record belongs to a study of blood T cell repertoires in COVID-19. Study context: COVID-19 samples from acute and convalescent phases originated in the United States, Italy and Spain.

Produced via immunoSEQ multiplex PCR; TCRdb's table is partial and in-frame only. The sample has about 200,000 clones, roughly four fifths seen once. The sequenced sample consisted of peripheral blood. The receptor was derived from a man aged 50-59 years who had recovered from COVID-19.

This chain's CDR3 is CASSGTLTGGLSYEQYF. CDR3 in DNA: TGTGCCAGCAGCGGGACCCTTACAGGGGGGCTCTCCTACGAGCAGTACTTC. The rearrangement uses TRBV5-5 and TRBJ2-7; 8 nucleotides agree with TRBD1. This CDR3 has 17 residues. J lost 0 bases, V lost 4 bases, and 12 bases had no gene match. CDR1 is SGHKS and CDR2 is YYEKEE in the germline V gene (reference sequence).